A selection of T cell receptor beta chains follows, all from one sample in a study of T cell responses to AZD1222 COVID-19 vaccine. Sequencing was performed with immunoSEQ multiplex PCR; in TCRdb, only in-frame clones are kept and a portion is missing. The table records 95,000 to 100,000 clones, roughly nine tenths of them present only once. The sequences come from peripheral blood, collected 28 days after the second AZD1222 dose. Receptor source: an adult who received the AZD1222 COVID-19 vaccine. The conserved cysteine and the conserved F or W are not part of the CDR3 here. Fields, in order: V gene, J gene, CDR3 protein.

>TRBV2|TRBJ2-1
ASSQMGGQGSLNNEQF
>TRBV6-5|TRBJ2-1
ASQDQGKVYNEQF
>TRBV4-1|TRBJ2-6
ASSQAVRGVSGANVLT
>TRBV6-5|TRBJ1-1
ASSLNAALNTEAF
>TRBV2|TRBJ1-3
ASEESHSGNTIY
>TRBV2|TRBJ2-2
ASSPDPAPGELF
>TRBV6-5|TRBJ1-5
ASRGTGNQPQH
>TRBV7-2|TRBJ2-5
ASSFDRGQETQY
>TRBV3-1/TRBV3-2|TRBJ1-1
ASMGTQNTEAF
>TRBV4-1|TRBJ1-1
ASSQDPPTGVNTEAF
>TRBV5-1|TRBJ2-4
ASSLGLGSIQY
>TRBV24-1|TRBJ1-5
ATSDAAGNQPQH
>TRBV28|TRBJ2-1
ASSWGISINEQF
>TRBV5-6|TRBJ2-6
ASSLPGSPGANVLT
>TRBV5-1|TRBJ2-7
ASSLFRGNEQY
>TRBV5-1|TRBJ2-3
ASSLVSPRTDTQY
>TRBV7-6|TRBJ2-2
ASSLLGQNTGELF
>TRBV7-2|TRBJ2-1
ASSLVGFSSYNEQF
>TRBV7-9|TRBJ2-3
ASSWTRDSPLDTQY
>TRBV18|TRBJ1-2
ASSPRQGFGYGYT
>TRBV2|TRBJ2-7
ASSPDYEQY
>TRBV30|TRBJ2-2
AWREGRGELF
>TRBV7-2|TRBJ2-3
ASSLMGPPGADTQY
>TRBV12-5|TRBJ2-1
ASGGLAGSNEQF
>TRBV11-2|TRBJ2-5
ASSDTLGVGETQY
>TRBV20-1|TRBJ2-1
SVSAYNEQF
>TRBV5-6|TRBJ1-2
ASSLEAWESGYT
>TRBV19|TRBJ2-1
ASRIVGGPYNEQF
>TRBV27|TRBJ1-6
ASSLSKGVSSPLH
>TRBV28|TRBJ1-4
ASSFETGTENEKLF
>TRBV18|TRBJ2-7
ASSLGEYEQY
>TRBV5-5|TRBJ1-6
ASSESRTPKLNSPLH
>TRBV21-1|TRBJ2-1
ASSKEGLAGVVNEQF
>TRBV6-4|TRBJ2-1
ASRKDRGTDEQF
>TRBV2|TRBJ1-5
ASSEGSQPQH
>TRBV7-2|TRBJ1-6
ARRGDYNSPLH
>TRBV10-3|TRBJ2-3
AISPRAEPTDTQY
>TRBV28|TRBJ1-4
ASTGYGRAAEKLF
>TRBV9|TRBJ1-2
ASSGGQGAYGYT
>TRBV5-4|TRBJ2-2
ASSLRQGADTGELF
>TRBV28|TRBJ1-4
ASSFHRKLF
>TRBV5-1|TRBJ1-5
ASSLDGGGQPQH
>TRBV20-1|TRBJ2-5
SASTSGGETQY
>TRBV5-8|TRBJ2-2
ASLDWNTGELF
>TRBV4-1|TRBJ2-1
ASSQEGGSVVEQF